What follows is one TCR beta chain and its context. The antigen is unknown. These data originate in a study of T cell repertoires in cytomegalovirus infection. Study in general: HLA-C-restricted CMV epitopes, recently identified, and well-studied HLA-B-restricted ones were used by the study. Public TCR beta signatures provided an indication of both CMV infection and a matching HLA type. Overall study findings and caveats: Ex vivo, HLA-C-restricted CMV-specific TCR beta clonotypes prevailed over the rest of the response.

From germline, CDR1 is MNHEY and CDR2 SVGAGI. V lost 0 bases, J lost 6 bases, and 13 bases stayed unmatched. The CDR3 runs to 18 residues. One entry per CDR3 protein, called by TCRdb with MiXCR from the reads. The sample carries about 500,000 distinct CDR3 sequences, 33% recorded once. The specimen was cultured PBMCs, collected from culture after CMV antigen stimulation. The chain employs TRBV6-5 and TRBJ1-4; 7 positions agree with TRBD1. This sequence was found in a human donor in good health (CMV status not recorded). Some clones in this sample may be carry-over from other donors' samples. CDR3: CASSYSPRGGRVDEKLFF. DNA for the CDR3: TGTGCCAGCAGTTACTCCCCCAGGGGGGGCAGGGTGGATGAAAAACTGTTTTTT.